These 25 T cell receptor beta chains were all obtained from the same sample, sequenced in a study of blood T cell repertoires in COVID-19. Sequenced by immunoSEQ multiplex PCR; TCRdb stores in-frame clones only, minus some. Of 95,000 to 150,000 clones listed, over 80% are singletons. Sequencing was done on a sample of PBMCs or T cells enriched from blood (not recorded which). The receptors were gathered from a woman aged 30 to 39 who had recovered from COVID-19.

This clone is a singleton in its sample. The J gene is TRBJ2-3, the V gene TRBV4-1; 11 bases fit TRBD1. V dropped 2 bases and J dropped 4; count of bases not matched to a gene: 14. Germline loops: CDR1 MGHRA, CDR2 YSYEKL. The CDR3 extends over 19 amino acids. CDR3 sequence reads: CASSQPSRGQGDWSDTQYF. The CDR3 DNA reads TGCGCCAGCAGCCAACCCTCTAGGGGACAGGGGGATTGGTCAGATACGCAGTATTTT.

The chain has TRBV7-6 and TRBJ1-2; 7 bases line up with TRBD1. The V segment lost 6 bases and the J segment 7 bases; nucleotides outside the gene matches: 5. In germline, CDR1 is SGHVS, CDR2 FNYEAQ. The CDR3 totals 12 residues. CDR3 in amino acids: CASSGDRVGYTF. The CDR3 region has the DNA TGTGCCAGCAGTGGAGACAGGGTTGGCTACACCTTC.

This chain uses TRBV27 with TRBJ1-1; 8 bases map to TRBD1. The ends lost 8 bases at V and 3 bases at J; junction bases unmatched: 5. The CDR3 has 13 residues. CDR1 and CDR2 (germline): MNHEY, SMNVEV (reference sequence). CDR3 residues: CASANRGDTEAFF. CDR3 coding DNA: TGTGCCAGCGCAAACAGGGGGGACACTGAAGCTTTCTTT.

V and J are TRBV7-6 and TRBJ2-1, with 9 bases matching TRBD2. The CDR3 covers 16 residues. V lost 1 base to trimming and J lost 3 bases; unmatched junction nucleotides: 4. Germline V gene lookup returns CDR1 SGHVS and CDR2 FNYEAQ. The CDR3 region has the DNA TGTGCCAGCAGCTTAGAATTACTAGCGGGCTACAATGAGCAGTTCTTC. This gives the protein CASSLELLAGYNEQFF.

The chain joins TRBV6-4 to TRBJ1-1; D not certain. Germline V CDR1 and CDR2: MRHNA, SNTAGT. The CDR3 runs to 14 residues. V lost 8 bases to trimming and J lost 6 bases, with 19 bases between them. CDR3 sequence reads: CASRPSIAGAEAFF. For the CDR3, the DNA is TGTGCCAGCCGGCCTTCCATTGCGGGCGCTGAAGCTTTCTTT.

The chain uses TRBV18 and TRBJ2-6; 10 bases match TRBD1. Germline trimming cut 4 bases from V and 1 base from J; bases unmatched to any gene: 10. CDR3 size: 19 residues. CDR1 and CDR2 from the germline V gene are KGHSH and LQKENI. The CDR3 loop is CASSLTSGTGASGANVLTF. The CDR3 coding sequence is TGTGCCAGCTCACTAACTTCCGGGACAGGGGCTTCTGGGGCCAACGTCCTGACTTTC.

The chain has TRBV2 and TRBJ2-5; 8 bases are a match to TRBD2. The CDR3 spans 18 residues. V lost 7 bases and J lost 2; bases outside the gene matches: 18. Germline values: CDR1 SNHLY, CDR2 FYNNEI. The CDR3 nucleotides read TGTGCCAGCACCCGGGGTTTTTCGGGAGGGCCCCTACAAGAGACCCAGTACTTC. It is translated as CASTRGFSGGPLQETQYF.

This chain uses TRBV6-2 or TRBV6-3 with TRBJ1-2; tentatively, D is TRBD1 (5 bases). Germline V gene data show CDR1 as MNHEY and CDR2 as SVGEGT. Trimming shortened V by 2 bases and J by 0 bases, and 7 bases separated the two germline ends. CDR3 length: 14 amino acids. CDR3 nucleotides: TGTGCCAGCAGTTACGCGACAGCTAACTATGGCTACACCTTC. Amino acid sequence: CASSYATANYGYTF.

The V and J genes are TRBV28 and TRBJ2-1, with a weak D call TRBD1 (5 bases). Germline V gene data show CDR1 as MDHEN and CDR2 as SYDVKM. V dropped 6 bases and J dropped 9 bases, with 18 bases sitting between them. The CDR3 spans 14 residues. CDR3 sequence (DNA): TGTGCCAGCAGGCAGGGAATTAGAGTTGGTGAGCAGTTCTTC. Encoded protein: CASRQGIRVGEQFF.

The chain employs TRBV28 and TRBJ1-6; D is perhaps TRBD1 (6 bases). The CDR3 contains 15 residues. Germline V gene lookup returns CDR1 MDHEN and CDR2 SYDVKM. Trimming removed 4 bases from V and 7 bases from J, with 14 bases in between. DNA of the CDR3: TGTGCCAGCAGTTCTCACCCAAGGGGGAATTCACCCCTCCACTTT. Protein product: CASSSHPRGNSPLHF.

In DNA form, the CDR3 reads TGTGCCAGCAGCAAACGGGGAGGGACCGCAACCGGGGAGCTGTTTTTT. Its protein product is CASSKRGGTATGELFF. This chain links TRBV21-1 with TRBJ2-2; TRBD2 is taken as the D call from the table, unchecked against the DNA. TRBV21-1 is recorded as a pseudogene. The CDR3 length is 16 residues.

The chain uses TRBV5-4 and TRBJ1-2, with 8 bases identical to TRBD1. Trimming took 4 bases from V and 2 from J; bases not matched to a gene: 4. The CDR3 is made up of 14 amino acids. The germline V gene has CDR1 SGHNT and CDR2 YYREEE (reference sequence). Here the CDR3 DNA reads TGTGCCAGCAGCGGAAGGACAGGGAACTATGGCTACACCTTC. It codes for CASSGRTGNYGYTF.

The gene calls are TRBV9 and TRBJ1-4; 9 bases align to TRBD1. V lost 2 bases, J lost 3 bases, and 5 bases stayed unmatched. Germline CDR1 and CDR2: SGDLS and YYNGEE. This CDR3 has 16 amino acids. CDR3 loop: CASSVGQGLPNEKLFF. The CDR3 DNA is TGTGCCAGCAGCGTGGGACAGGGTTTGCCTAATGAAAAACTGTTTTTT.

This clone was detected once. This rearrangement joins TRBV5-1 to TRBJ2-7; D perhaps matches TRBD2 (5 bases). CDR1 and CDR2 (germline): SGHRS, YFSETQ. This CDR3 region has 14 residues. V lost 2 bases to trimming and J lost 2 bases, with 11 bases between them. CDR3 DNA sequence: TGCGCCAGCAGCTTCCGGGGATTGACCTACGAGCAGTACTTC. As protein: CASSFRGLTYEQYF. Variable domain in full (rest from reference TRBV5-1 and TRBJ2-7): KAGVTQTPRYLIKTRGQQVTLSCSPISGHRSVSWYQQTPGQGLQFLFEYFSETQRNKGNFPGRFSGRQFSNSRSEMNVSTLELGDSALYLCASSFRGLTYEQYFGPGTRLTVT.

The chain joins TRBV28 to TRBJ1-3; D is uncertain. The CDR3 extends over 11 amino acids. Looked up from germline, CDR1 is MDHEN and CDR2 is SYDVKM. V dropped 3 bases and J dropped 11 bases, with 8 bases sitting between them. The DNA for the CDR3 is TGTGCCAGCAGTTTGAGGATGGCCATATATTTT. It translates to CASSLRMAIYF.

This rearrangement joins TRBV28 to TRBJ2-7, with 9 bases that match TRBD1. Germline lookup yields CDR1 MDHEN and CDR2 SYDVKM. J was trimmed by 0 bases and V by 2 bases; bases with no gene match: 8. The CDR3 is made up of 17 amino acids. The CDR3 nucleotides read TGTGCCAGCAGTTTAGAGTGGCGACAGGGGGGCTCCTACGAGCAGTACTTC. Its protein is CASSLEWRQGGSYEQYF.

V is TRBV7-2 and J is TRBJ2-1; 7 positions match TRBD1. V gave up 2 bases and J gave up 4 bases; unmatched junction bases: 5. Looked up from germline, CDR1 is SGHTA and CDR2 is FQGNSA. This CDR3 comprises 15 residues. The CDR3 sequence: CASSLLGQPYNEQFF. CDR3 coding DNA: TGTGCCAGCAGCTTATTGGGACAGCCTTACAATGAGCAGTTCTTC.

The chain uses TRBV7-8 and TRBJ2-1, with a tentative D call TRBD2 (5 bases). V was trimmed by 4 bases and J by 3 bases, leaving 10 bases between them. Looked up from germline, CDR1 is SGHVS and CDR2 is FQNEAQ. The CDR3 sequence is 14 residues long. DNA for the CDR3: TGTGCCAGCAGCTCTTTCCGGGGCTACAATGAGCAGTTCTTC. As protein: CASSSFRGYNEQFF. Complete variable domain (other parts from reference TRBV7-8 and TRBJ2-1): GAGVSQSPRYKVAKRGQDVALRCDPISGHVSLFWYQQALGQGPEFLTYFQNEAQLDKSGLPSDRFFAERPEGSVSTLKIQRTQQEDSAVYLCASSSFRGYNEQFFGPGTRLTVL.

The chain has TRBV11-2 and TRBJ2-5; 7 bases map to TRBD1. The CDR3 sequence is 17 residues long. The germline CDR1 and CDR2 sequences are SGHAT and FQNNGV. Trimming cost V 6 bases and J 2 bases; bases outside gene matches: 15. The CDR3 DNA is TGTGCCAGCAGGCCATCCGAGGTCGGCAGGGGGCAAGAGACCCAGTACTTC. Translated: CASRPSEVGRGQETQYF. Filled out from reference TRBV11-2 and TRBJ2-5, the complete variable domain reads EAGVAQSPRYKIIEKRQSVAFWCNPISGHATLYWYQQILGQGPKLLIQFQNNGVVDDSQLPKDRFSAERLKGVDSTLKIQPAKLEDSAVYLCASRPSEVGRGQETQYFGPGTRLLVL.

V is TRBV4-3 and J is TRBJ1-1; possible D gene TRBD1, 6 bases. Germline-derived CDR1 and CDR2 are LGHNA and YSLEER. The V gene lost 0 bases and the J gene lost 6 bases, with 14 bases spanning the gap. The CDR3 has 15 amino acids. DNA of the CDR3: TGCGCCAGCAGCCAAGATCCACAGGGAAGCGCTGAAGCTTTCTTT. Residues: CASSQDPQGSAEAFF.

This clone was recorded once. The gene calls are TRBV2 and TRBJ1-4, with TRBD1 identical over 7 bases. Germline trimming cut 10 bases from V and 8 bases from J; bases unmatched to any gene: 19. Germline loops: CDR1 SNHLY, CDR2 FYNNEI. This CDR3 is built from 16 residues. CDR3 region: CATKPSRQGYGEKLFF. Written as DNA, the CDR3 is TGTGCCACCAAACCATCCCGACAGGGCTATGGAGAAAAACTGTTTTTT.

The chain uses TRBV30 and TRBJ2-7; TRBD1 matches 8 bases. This CDR3 has 14 amino acids. With 1 base clipped from V and 5 bases from J, the junction kept 7 bases outside the gene matches. Germline lookup yields CDR1 GTSNPN and CDR2 SVGIG (reference sequence). CDR3 residues: CAWSAGQGVHEQYF. The CDR3 bases are TGTGCCTGGAGTGCCGGACAGGGAGTCCACGAGCAGTACTTC.

The V call is TRBV9, the J call TRBJ1-3, with 7 bases aligning to TRBD1. Germline values: CDR1 SGDLS, CDR2 YYNGEE. This CDR3 region has 17 residues. The junction had 13 bases not matched to a gene; V was cut back by 3 bases and J by 4 bases. This CDR3 reads CASSGAPGDRVGNTIYF. As DNA, the CDR3 is TGTGCCAGCAGCGGAGCCCCCGGAGACAGGGTGGGAAACACCATATATTTT.

V usage is TRBV5-4 and J usage is TRBJ2-3; tentatively, D is TRBD2 (5 bases). Germline values: CDR1 SGHNT, CDR2 YYREEE (reference sequence). The CDR3 is made up of 12 amino acids. Trimming took off 2 bases at V and 6 bases at J, with 7 bases between the two ends. CDR3 nucleotides: TGTGCCAGCAGCTTCACTAGGGATACGCAGTATTTT. Amino acid sequence: CASSFTRDTQYF.

This clone occurred many times. The chain is built from TRBV6-2 or TRBV6-3 and TRBJ2-7, with D possibly TRBD1 on 5 matching bases. CDR1 is MNHEY and CDR2 is SVGEGT in the germline V gene. The V and J ends lost 0 bases and 2 bases respectively, with 14 bases between them. The CDR3 covers 16 residues. CDR3 sequence (DNA): TGTGCCAGCAGTTACTCGACAGCCAACCCAGCCTACGAGCAGTACTTC. Protein sequence: CASSYSTANPAYEQYF.